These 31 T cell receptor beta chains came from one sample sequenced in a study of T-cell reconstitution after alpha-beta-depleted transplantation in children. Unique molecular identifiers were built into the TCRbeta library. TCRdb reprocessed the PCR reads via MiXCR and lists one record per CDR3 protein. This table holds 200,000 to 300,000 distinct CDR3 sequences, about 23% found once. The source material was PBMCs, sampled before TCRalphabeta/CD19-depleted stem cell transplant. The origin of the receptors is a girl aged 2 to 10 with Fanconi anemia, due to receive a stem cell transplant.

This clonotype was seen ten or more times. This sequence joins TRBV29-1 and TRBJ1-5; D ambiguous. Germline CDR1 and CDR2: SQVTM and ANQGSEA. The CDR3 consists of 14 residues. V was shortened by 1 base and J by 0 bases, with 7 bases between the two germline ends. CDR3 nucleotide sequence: TGCAGCGTTGAAGGAAGAGATAGCAATCAGCCCCAGCATTTT. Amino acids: CSVEGRDSNQPQHF.

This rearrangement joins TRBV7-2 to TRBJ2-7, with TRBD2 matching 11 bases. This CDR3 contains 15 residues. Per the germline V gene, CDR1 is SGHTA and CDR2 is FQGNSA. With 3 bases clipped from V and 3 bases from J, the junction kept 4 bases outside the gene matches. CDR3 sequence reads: CASSLPSGGSYEQYF. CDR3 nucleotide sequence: TGTGCCAGCAGCTTGCCTAGCGGGGGGAGCTACGAGCAGTACTTC.

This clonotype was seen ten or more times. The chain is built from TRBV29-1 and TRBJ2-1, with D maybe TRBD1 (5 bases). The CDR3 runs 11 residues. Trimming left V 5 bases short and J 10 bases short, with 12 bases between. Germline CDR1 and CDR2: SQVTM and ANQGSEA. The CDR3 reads CSVTRAGEQFF. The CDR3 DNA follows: TGCAGCGTTACCAGGGCAGGGGAGCAGTTCTTC.

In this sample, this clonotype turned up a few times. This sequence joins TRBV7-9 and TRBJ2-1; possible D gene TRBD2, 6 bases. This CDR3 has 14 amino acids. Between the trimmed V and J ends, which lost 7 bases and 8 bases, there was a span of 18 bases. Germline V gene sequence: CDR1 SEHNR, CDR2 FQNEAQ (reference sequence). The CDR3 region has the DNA TGTGCCAGCACCCCATTGGCCGGGAGCGATGAGCAGTTCTTC. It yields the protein CASTPLAGSDEQFF.

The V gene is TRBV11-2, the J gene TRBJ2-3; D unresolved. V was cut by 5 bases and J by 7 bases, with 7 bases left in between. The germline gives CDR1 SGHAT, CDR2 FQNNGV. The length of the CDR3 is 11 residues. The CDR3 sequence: CASSLVYTQYF. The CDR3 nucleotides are TGTGCCAGCAGCCTAGTTTATACGCAGTATTTT.

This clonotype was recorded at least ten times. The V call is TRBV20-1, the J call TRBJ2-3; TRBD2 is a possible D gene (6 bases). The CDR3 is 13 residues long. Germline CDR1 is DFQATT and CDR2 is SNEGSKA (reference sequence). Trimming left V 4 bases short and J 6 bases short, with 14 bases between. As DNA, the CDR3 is TGCAGTGCTAAGGGGACTCCTCGGGATACGCAGTATTTT. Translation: CSAKGTPRDTQYF.

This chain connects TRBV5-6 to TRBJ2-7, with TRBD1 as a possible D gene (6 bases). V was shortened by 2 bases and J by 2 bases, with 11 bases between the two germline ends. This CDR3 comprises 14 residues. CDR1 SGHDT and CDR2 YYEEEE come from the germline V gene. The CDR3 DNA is TGTGCCAGCAGCTTAATGGACAGTCCCTACGAGCAGTACTTC. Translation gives CASSLMDSPYEQYF.

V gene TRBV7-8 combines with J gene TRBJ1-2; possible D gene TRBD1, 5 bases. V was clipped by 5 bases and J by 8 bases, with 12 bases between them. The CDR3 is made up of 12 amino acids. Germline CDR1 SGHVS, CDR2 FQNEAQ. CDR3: CASSPGRQGYTF. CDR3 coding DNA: TGTGCCAGCAGCCCGGGGCGGCAAGGCTACACCTTC. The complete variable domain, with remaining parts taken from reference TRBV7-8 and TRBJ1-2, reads GAGVSQSPRYKVAKRGQDVALRCDPISGHVSLFWYQQALGQGPEFLTYFQNEAQLDKSGLPSDRFFAERPEGSVSTLKIQRTQQEDSAVYLCASSPGRQGYTFGSGTRLTVV.

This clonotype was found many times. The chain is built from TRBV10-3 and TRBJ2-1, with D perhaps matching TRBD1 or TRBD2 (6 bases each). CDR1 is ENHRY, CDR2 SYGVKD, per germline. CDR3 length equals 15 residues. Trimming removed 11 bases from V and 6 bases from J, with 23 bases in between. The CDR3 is CAVKSHDGGINEQFF. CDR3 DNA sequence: TGTGCCGTCAAATCCCACGACGGGGGCATCAATGAGCAGTTCTTC.

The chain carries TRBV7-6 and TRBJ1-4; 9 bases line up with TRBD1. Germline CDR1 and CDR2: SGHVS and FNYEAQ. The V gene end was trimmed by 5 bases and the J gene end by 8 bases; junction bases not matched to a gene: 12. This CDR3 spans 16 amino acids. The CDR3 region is CASSPEMGTGREKLFF. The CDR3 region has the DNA TGTGCCAGCAGCCCAGAGATGGGGACAGGGAGAGAAAAACTGTTTTTT.

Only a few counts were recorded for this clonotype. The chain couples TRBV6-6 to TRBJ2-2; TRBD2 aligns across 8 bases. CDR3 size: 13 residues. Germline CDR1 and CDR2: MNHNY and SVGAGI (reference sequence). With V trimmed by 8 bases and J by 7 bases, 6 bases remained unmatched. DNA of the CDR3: TGTGCCAGCGGCGCGGGAGGCTACGGGGAGCTGTTTTTT. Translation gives CASGAGGYGELFF.

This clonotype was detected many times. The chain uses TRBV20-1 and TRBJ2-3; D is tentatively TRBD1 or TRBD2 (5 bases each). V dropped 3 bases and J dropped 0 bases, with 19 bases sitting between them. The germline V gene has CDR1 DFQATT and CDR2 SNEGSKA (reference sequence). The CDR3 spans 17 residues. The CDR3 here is CSASGTYAESSTDTQYF. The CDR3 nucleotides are TGCAGTGCTAGTGGGACCTACGCGGAGTCTAGCACAGATACGCAGTATTTT.

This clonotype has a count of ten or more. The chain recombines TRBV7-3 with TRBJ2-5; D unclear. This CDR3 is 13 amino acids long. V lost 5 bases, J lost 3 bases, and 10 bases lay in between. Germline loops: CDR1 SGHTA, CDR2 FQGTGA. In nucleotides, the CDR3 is TGTGCCAGCAGCCCAAATGGGGAAGAGACCCAGTACTTC. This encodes CASSPNGEETQYF.

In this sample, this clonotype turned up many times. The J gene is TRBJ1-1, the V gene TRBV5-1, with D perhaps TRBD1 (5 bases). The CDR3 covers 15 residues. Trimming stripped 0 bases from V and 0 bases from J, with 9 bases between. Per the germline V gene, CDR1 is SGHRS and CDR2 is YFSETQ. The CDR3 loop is CASSLDGAMNTEAFF. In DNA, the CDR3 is TGCGCCAGCAGCTTGGATGGGGCAATGAACACTGAAGCTTTCTTT.

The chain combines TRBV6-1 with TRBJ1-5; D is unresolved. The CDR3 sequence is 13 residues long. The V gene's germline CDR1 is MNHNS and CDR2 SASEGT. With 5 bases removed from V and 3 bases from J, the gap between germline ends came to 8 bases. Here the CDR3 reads CASSRGFNQPQHF. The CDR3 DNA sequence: TGTGCCAGCAGTCGGGGATTCAATCAGCCCCAGCATTTT.

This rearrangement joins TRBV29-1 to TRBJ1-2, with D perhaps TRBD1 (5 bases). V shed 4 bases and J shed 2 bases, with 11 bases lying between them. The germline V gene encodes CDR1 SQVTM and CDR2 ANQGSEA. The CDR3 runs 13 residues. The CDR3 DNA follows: TGCAGCGTTGTTGGCAGGGCGAACTATGGCTACACCTTC. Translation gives CSVVGRANYGYTF.

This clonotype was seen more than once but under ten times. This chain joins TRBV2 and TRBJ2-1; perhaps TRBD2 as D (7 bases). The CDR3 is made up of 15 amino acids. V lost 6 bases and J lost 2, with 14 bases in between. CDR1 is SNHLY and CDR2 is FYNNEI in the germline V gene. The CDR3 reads CASRAGAGAYNEQFF. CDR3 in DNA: TGTGCCAGCAGGGCAGGGGCGGGAGCCTACAATGAGCAGTTCTTC.

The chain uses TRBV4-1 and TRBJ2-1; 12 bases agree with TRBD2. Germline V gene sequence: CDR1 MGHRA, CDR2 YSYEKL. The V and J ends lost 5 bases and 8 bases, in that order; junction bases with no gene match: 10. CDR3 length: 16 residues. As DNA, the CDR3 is TGCGCCAGCAGCTTATCTAGCGGGAGGGCCTGGGATGAGCAGTTCTTC. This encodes CASSLSSGRAWDEQFF.

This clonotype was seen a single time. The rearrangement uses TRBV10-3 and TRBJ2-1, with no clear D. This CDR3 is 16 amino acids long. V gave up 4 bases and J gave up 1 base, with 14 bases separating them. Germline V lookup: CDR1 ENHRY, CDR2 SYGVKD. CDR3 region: CAISVLAGDSYNEQFF. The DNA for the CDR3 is TGTGCCATCAGTGTATTGGCAGGCGATTCCTACAATGAGCAGTTCTTC.

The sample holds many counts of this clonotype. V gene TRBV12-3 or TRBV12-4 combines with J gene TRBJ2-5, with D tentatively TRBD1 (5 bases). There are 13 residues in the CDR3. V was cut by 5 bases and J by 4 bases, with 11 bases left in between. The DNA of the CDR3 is TGTGCCAGCAGTAGACAGCATCCAGAGACCCAGTACTTC. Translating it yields CASSRQHPETQYF.

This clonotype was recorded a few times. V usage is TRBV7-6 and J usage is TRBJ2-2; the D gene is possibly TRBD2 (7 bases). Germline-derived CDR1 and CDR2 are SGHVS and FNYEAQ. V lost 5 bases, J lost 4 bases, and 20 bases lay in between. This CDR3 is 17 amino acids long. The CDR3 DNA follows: TGTGCCAGCAGCCCCTTAGTGCGGGGGCAGCGCACCGGGGAGCTGTTTTTT. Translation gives CASSPLVRGQRTGELFF.

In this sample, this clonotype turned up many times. CDR3 sequence (DNA): TGCAGCGCAATAAGGGGACAGGGGACGAGAGGCTACACCTTC. Protein sequence: CSAIRGQGTRGYTF. This chain links TRBV29-1 with TRBJ1-2; 10 bases fit TRBD1. This CDR3 region has 14 residues. J gave up 8 bases and V 7 bases, and 13 bases lay outside the gene matches. Per germline, CDR1 SQVTM and CDR2 ANQGSEA.

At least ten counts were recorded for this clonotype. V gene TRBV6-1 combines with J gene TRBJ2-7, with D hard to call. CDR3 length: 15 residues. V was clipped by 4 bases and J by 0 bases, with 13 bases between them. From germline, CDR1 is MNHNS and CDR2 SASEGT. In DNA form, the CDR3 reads TGTGCCAGCAGTGGAGTCAGCCAGAGCTCCTACGAGCAGTACTTC. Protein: CASSGVSQSSYEQYF.

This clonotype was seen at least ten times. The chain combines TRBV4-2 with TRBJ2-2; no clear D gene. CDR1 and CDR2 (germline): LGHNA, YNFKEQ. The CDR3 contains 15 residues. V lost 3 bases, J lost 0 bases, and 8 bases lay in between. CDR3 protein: CASSQSAANTGELFF. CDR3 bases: TGTGCCAGCAGCCAGAGCGCCGCGAACACCGGGGAGCTGTTTTTT.

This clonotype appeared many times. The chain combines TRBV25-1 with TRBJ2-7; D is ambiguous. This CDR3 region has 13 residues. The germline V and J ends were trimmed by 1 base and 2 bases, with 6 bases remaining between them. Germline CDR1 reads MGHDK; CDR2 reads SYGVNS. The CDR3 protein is CASSEFFAYEQYF. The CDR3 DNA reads TGTGCCAGCAGTGAATTTTTCGCCTACGAGCAGTACTTC.

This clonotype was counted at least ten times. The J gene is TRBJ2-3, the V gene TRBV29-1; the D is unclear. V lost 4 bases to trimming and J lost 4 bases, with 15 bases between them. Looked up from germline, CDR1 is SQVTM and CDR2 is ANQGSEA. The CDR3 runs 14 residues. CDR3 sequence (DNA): TGCAGCGTTGTAGAAGGGCTCAGGCCAGATACGCAGTATTTT. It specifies CSVVEGLRPDTQYF.

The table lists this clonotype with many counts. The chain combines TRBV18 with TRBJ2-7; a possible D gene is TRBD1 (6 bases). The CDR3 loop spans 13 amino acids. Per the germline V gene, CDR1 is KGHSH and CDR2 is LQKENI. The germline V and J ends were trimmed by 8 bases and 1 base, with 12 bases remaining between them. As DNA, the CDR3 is TGTGCCAGCAGTCCCCAGGGGTCCTACGAGCAGTACTTC. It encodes CASSPQGSYEQYF.

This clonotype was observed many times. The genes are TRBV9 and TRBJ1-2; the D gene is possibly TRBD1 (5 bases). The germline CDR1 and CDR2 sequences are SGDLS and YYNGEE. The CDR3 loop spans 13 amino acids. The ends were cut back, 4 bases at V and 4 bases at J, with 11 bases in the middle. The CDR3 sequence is CASSPGRAYGYTF. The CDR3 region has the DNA TGTGCCAGCAGCCCAGGGAGGGCCTATGGCTACACCTTC. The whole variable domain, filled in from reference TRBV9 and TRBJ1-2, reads DSGVTQTPKHLITATGQRVTLRCSPRSGDLSVYWYQQSLDQGLQFLIQYYNGEERAKGNILERFSAQQFPDLHSELNLSSLELGDSALYFCASSPGRAYGYTFGSGTRLTVV.

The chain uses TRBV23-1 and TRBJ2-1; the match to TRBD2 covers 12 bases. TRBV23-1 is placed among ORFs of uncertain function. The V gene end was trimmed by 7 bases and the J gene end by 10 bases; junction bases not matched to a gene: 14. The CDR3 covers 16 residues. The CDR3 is CASTTGTSGPVGEQFF. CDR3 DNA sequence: TGCGCCAGCACAACCGGGACTAGCGGGCCCGTGGGGGAGCAGTTCTTC.

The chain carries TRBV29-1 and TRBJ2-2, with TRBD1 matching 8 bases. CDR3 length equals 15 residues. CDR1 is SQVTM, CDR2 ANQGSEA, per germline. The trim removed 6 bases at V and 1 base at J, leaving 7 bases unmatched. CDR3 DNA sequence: TGCAGCGTCCCAGGGGGCCGAATGAACACCGGGGAGCTGTTTTTT. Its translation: CSVPGGRMNTGELFF.

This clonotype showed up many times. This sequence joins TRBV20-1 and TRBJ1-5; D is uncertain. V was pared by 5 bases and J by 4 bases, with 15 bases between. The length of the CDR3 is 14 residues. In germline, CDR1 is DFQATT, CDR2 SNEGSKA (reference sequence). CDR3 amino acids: CSAHLRRVNQPQHF. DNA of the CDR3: TGCAGTGCTCACCTGCGGCGCGTGAATCAGCCCCAGCATTTT.